The rows below give T cell receptor beta chains drawn from one sample of a study of tumor-infiltrating lymphocytes in primary liver carcinoma. TCRdb itself ran the multiplex PCR reads through MiXCR, one entry per CDR3 protein. The sample lists roughly 180,000 distinct CDR3 sequences; about 60% were seen once. The sequencing input was peripheral blood. Receptor source: a man between 35 and 55 years old with primary liver carcinoma and hepatitis B virus infection. The CDR3 runs from the conserved cysteine through the conserved F or W. The order of the fields is V gene, J gene, clone size, D gene, CDR3 protein, CDR3 DNA. D genes are given only for firm matches. The listing skips clone size in some rows; elsewhere it reads once, few, many or a size class.

>TRBV7-8|TRBJ1-5|few|.
CASSFLGQHQPQHF
TGTGCCAGCAGCTTTCTGGGGCAGCATCAGCCCCAGCATTTT
>TRBV6-5|TRBJ1-5|.|.
CASRPPGSSNQPQHF
TGTGCCAGCAGACCACCAGGGTCCAGCAATCAGCCCCAGCATTTT
>TRBV4-1|TRBJ2-7|.|.
CASSPGGGWGAYEQYF
TGCGCCAGCAGCCCAGGAGGCGGATGGGGGGCCTACGAGCAGTACTTC
>TRBV5-1|TRBJ2-1|.|TRBD2
CASSLMVAGGDEQFF
TGCGCCAGCAGCTTGATGGTCGCGGGAGGGGATGAGCAGTTCTTC
>TRBV6-1|TRBJ2-1|.|TRBD2
CASSESRLAGGRYEQFF
TGTGCCAGCAGTGAGTCTCGCCTGGCGGGAGGGCGATATGAGCAGTTCTTC
>TRBV11-1|TRBJ2-7|.|.
CACSSSPWTMSYEQYF
TGTGCCTGCAGCTCTAGCCCCTGGACTATGTCCTACGAGCAGTACTTC
>TRBV5-4|TRBJ1-1|.|TRBD1
CASSSLTGRGNTEAFF
TGTGCCAGCAGCTCCCTGACAGGGAGAGGGAACACTGAAGCTTTCTTT
>TRBV6-5|TRBJ2-7|few|TRBD1
CASSYSLTGVAYEQYF
TGTGCCAGCAGTTACTCGCTTACAGGGGTCGCCTACGAGCAGTACTTC
>TRBV11-2|TRBJ2-5|.|.
CASSLDVEETQCF
TGTGCCAGCAGCTTAGATGTGGAGGAGACCCAATGCTTC
>TRBV6-1|TRBJ1-5|.|.
CASSEVGRNQPQHF
TGTGCCAGCAGTGAAGTGGGGAGAAATCAGCCCCAGCATTTT
>TRBV6-1|TRBJ2-1|once|.
CTSSDGRHHNEQFF
TGTACCAGCAGTGACGGACGGCATCACAATGAGCAGTTCTTC
>TRBV6-1|TRBJ2-7|.|TRBD2
CASQGLHSYEQYF
TGTGCCAGTCAGGGACTACACTCCTACGAGCAGTACTTC
>TRBV11-2|TRBJ2-3|few|.
CASSPPGRADTQYF
TGTGCCAGCAGCCCCCCGGGCCGGGCAGATACGCAGTATTTT
>TRBV7-9|TRBJ1-2|.|.
CASSFSTHYGYTF
TGTGCCAGCAGCTTTAGTACACACTATGGCTACACCTTC